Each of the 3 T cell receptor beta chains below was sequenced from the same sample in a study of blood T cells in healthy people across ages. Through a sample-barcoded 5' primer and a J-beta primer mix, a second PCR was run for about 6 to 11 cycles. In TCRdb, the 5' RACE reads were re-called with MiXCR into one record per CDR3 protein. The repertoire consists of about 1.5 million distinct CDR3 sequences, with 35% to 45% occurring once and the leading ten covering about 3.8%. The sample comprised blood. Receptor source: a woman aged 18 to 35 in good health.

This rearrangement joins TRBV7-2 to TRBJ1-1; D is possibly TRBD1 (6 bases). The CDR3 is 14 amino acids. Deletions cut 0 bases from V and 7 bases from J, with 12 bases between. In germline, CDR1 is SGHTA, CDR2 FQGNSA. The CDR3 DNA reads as TGTGCCAGCAGCTTAGCGGGCCAGGGGTATGAAGCTTTCTTT. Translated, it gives CASSLAGQGYEAFF.

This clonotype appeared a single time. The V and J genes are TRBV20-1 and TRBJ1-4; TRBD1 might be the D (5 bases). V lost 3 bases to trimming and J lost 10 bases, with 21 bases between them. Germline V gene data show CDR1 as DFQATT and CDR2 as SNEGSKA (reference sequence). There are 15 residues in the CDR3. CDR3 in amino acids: CSARRGSGFRGKLFF. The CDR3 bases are TGCAGTGCTAGGAGGGGTTCAGGGTTTCGCGGAAAACTGTTTTTT.

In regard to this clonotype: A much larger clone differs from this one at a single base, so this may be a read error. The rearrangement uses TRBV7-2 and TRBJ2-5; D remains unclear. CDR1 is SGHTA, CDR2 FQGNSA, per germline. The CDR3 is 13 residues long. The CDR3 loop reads CASSLQFQETRYF. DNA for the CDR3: TGTGCCAGCAGCTTACAATTTCAAGAGACCCGGTACTTC.